This T cell receptor (beta chain) originates from a study of blood T cell repertoires in COVID-19. Germline V CDR1 and CDR2: SGHKS, YYEKEE (reference sequence). V gave up 5 bases and J gave up 1 base; unmatched junction bases: 5. The CDR3 is 15 amino acids. TCRdb's copy holds only in-frame clones and misses some; the assay was immunoSEQ multiplex PCR. The repertoire holds 200,000 to 250,000 clones, roughly four fifths seen once, with 6.5% to 9% in the top ten. The receptor was isolated from a woman in her 50s with acute or convalescent COVID-19. The sequencing input was peripheral blood. The gene calls are TRBV5-5 and TRBJ2-2; TRBD1 matches 7 bases. The DNA for the CDR3 is TGTGCCAGCAGGGCCGGGACAGTGAACACCGGGGAGCTGTTTTTT. Translating it yields CASRAGTVNTGELFF.